By share, the clone carrying this T cell receptor beta chain ranks as medium-sized (0.01 to 0.1%). In the study's own analysis: Amplification of reference gene primers was used by the study to estimate nucleated cell counts. Measured with immunoSEQ multiplex PCR; TCRdb has only the in-frame clones, and not every one. The DNA gave D and trimming, while V, J and clone size come from that table. This sample has about 3,700 clones; roughly 80% occur once, and the top ten carry about 45%. This sample is drawn from a study of blood T cell repertoires in COVID-19. Study-wide context: Sources were T cells, B-cell-depleted T cells, or PBMCs; the material itself was cDNA or gDNA.

Germline loops: CDR1 SEHNR, CDR2 FQNEAQ (reference sequence). V shed 5 bases, J shed 2 bases, and the junction held 6 bases outside the gene matches. The CDR3 is 18 amino acids. The rearrangement joins TRBV7-9 to TRBJ2-1; 16 positions match TRBD2. This clonotype was obtained from a human donor in a cohort sampled during active COVID-19. What was sequenced was peripheral blood. CDR3 residues: CASSKRGLAGGPYNEQFF. CDR3 bases: TGTGCCAGCAGCAAACGGGGACTAGCGGGAGGGCCCTACAATGAGCAGTTCTTC.